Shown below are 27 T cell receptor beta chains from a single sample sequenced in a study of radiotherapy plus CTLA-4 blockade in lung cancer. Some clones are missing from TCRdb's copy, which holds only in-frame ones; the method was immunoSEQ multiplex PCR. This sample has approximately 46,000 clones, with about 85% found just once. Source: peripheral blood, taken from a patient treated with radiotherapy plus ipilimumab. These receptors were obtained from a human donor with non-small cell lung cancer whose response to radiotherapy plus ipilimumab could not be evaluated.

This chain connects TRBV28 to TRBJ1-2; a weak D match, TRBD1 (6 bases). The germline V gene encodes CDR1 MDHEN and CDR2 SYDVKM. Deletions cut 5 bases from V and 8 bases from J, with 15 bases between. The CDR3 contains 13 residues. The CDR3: CASSPDRSLGYTF. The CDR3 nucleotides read TGTGCCAGCAGTCCAGACAGGAGTTTGGGCTACACCTTC.

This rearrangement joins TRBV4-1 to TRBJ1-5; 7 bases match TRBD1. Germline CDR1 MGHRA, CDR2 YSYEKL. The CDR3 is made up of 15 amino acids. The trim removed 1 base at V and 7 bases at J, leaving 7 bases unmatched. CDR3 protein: CASSQATGIGQPQHF. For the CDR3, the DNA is TGCGCCAGCAGCCAAGCGACAGGGATCGGGCAGCCCCAGCATTTT.

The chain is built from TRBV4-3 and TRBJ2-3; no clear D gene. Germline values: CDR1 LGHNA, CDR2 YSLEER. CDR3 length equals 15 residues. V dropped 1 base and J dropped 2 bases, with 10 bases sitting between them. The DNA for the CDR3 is TGCGCCAGCAGCCAAGGAACCCAGGCCACAGATACGCAGTATTTT. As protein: CASSQGTQATDTQYF.

The chain's CDR3 is CASSRAGSSENEQFF. The CDR3 DNA sequence: TGTGCCAGCAGCAGGGCAGGGTCATCGGAAAATGAGCAGTTCTTC. The genes are TRBV28 and TRBJ2-1, with D perhaps matching TRBD1 (5 bases). Germline values: CDR1 MDHEN, CDR2 SYDVKM. Trimming took 6 bases from V and 7 from J, leaving 19 bases between them. CDR3 size: 15 residues.

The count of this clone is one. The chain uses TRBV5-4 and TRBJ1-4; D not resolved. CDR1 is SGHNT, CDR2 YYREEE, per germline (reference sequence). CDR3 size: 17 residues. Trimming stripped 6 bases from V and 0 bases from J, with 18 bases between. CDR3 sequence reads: CASTTGGTFATNEKLFF. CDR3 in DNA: TGTGCCAGCACCACCGGCGGAACCTTTGCAACTAATGAAAAACTGTTTTTT.

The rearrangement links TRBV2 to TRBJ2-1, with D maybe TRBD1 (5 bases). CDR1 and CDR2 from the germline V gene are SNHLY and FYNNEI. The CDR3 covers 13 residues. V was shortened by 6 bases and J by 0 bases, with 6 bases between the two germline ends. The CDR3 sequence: CASRTDSYNEQFF. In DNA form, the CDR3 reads TGTGCCAGCAGGACAGACTCCTACAATGAGCAGTTCTTC.

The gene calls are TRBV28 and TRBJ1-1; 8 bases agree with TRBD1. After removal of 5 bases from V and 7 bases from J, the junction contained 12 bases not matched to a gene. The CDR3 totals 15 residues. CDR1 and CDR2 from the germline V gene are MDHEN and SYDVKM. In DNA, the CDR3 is TGTGCCAGCAGTCTATCTCGGACAGGGAGACTTGAAGCTTTCTTT. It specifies CASSLSRTGRLEAFF.

CDR3 DNA: TGTGCCAGCAGCCGCTACAATGAGCAGTTCTTC. Its translation is CASSRYNEQFF. The chain has TRBV7-2 and TRBJ2-1; D gene ambiguous. CDR1 and CDR2 from the germline V gene are SGHTA and FQGNSA. Trimming stripped 5 bases from V and 3 bases from J, with 2 bases between. CDR3 length: 11 amino acids.

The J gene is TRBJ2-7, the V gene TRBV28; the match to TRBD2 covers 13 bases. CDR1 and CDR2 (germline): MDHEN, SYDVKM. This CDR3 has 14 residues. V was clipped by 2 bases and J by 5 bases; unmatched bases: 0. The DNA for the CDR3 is TGTGCCAGCAGTTTAGGACTAGCGGGAGACGAGCAGTACTTC. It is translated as CASSLGLAGDEQYF.

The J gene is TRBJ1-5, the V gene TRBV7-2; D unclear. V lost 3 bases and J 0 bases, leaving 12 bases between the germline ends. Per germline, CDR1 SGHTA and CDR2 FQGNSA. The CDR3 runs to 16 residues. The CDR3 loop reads CASSLSAGDSNQPQHF. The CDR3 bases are TGTGCCAGCAGCTTGTCGGCGGGAGATAGCAATCAGCCCCAGCATTTT.

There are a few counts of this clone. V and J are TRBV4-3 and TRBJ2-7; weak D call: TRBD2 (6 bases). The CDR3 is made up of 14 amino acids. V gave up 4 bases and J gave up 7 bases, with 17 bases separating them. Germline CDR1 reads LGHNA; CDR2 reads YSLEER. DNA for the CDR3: TGCGCCAGCAGCCCGGGGGTGGTAGGGACGGAGCAGTACTTC. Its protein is CASSPGVVGTEQYF.

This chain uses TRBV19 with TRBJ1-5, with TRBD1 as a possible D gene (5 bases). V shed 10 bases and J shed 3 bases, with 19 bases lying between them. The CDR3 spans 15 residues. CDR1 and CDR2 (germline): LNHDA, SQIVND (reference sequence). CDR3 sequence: CATQGGSGVNQPQHF. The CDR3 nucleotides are TGTGCCACCCAGGGAGGGTCGGGGGTCAATCAGCCCCAGCATTTT. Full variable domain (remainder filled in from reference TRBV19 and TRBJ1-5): DGGITQSPKYLFRKEGQNVTLSCEQNLNHDAMYWYRQDPGQGLRLIYYSQIVNDFQKGDIAEGYSVSREKKESFPLTVTSAQKNPTAFYLCATQGGSGVNQPQHFGDGTRLSIL.

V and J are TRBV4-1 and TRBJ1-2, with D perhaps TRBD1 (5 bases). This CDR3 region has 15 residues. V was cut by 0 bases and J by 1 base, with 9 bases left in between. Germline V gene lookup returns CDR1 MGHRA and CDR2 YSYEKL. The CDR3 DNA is TGCGCCAGCAGCCAAGAAAGAAGGGGTAACTATGGCTACACCTTC. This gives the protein CASSQERRGNYGYTF.

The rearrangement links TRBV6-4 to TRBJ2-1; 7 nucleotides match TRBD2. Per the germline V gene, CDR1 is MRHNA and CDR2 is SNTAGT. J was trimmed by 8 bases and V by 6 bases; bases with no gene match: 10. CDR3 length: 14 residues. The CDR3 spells CASRRLAASHEQFF. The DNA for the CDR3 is TGTGCCAGCAGGAGGCTAGCGGCCTCACATGAGCAGTTCTTC.

The CDR3 DNA reads TGTGCCAGCAGTTATCCGGGACTAGCCACAGATACGCAGTATTTT. This gives the protein CASSYPGLATDTQYF. The rearrangement joins TRBV11-1 to TRBJ2-3, with TRBD2 matching 9 bases. Trimming removed 6 bases from V and 2 bases from J; junction bases left unmatched: 6. The CDR3 has 15 residues. The germline CDR1 and CDR2 sequences are SGHAT and FQDESV (reference sequence). Using reference TRBV11-1 and TRBJ2-3 for the parts outside the CDR3, the full variable domain is EAEVAQSPRYKITEKSQAVAFWCDPISGHATLYWYRQILGQGPELLVQFQDESVVDDSQLPKDRFSAERLKGVDSTLKIQPAELGDSAMYLCASSYPGLATDTQYFGPGTRLTVL.

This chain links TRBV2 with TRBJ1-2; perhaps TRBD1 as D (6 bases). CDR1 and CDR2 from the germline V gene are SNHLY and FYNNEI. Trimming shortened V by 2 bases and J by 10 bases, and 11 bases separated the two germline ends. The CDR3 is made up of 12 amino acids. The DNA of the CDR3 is TGTGCCAGCAGTGAAAACAGGGCGGCCTACACCTTC. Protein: CASSENRAAYTF.

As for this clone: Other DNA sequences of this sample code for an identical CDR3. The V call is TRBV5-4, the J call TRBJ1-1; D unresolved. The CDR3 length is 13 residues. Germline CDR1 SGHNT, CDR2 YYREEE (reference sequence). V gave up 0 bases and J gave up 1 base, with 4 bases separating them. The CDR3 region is CASSLGGNTEAFF. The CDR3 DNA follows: TGTGCCAGCAGCTTGGGAGGGAACACTGAAGCTTTCTTT.

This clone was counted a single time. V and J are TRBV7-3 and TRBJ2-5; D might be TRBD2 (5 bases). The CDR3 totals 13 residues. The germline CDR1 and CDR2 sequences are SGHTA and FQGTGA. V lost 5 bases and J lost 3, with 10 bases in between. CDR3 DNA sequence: TGTGCCAGCAGCGCCTTCGGGGAAGAGACCCAGTACTTC. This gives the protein CASSAFGEETQYF. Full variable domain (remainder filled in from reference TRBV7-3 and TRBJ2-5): GAGVSQTPSNKVTEKGKYVELRCDPISGHTALYWYRQSLGQGPEFLIYFQGTGAADDSGLPNDRFFAVRPEGSVSTLKIQRTERGDSAVYLCASSAFGEETQYFGPGTRLLVL.

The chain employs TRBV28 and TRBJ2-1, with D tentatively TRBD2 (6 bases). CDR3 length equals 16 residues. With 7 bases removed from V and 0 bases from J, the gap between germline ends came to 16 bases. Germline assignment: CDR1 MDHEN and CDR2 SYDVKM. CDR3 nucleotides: TGTGCCAGCATTAACCACGCGGGGAGCTCCTACAATGAGCAGTTCTTC. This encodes CASINHAGSSYNEQFF.

The CDR3 DNA reads TGTGCCAGCAGTTTATTCAGGGTCTCGGGCACCGGGGAGCTGTTTTTT. The encoded protein is CASSLFRVSGTGELFF. V is TRBV28 and J is TRBJ2-2; tentative D call: TRBD1 (5 bases). V lost 1 base and J lost 4, with 13 bases in between. The length of the CDR3 is 16 residues. Germline lookup yields CDR1 MDHEN and CDR2 SYDVKM.

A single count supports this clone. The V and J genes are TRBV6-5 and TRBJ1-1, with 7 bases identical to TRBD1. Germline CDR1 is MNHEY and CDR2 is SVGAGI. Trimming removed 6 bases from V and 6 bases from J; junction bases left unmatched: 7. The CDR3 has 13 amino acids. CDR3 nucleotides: TGTGCCAGCAGCAACCGACAGGGCGCTGAAGCTTTCTTT. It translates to CASSNRQGAEAFF.

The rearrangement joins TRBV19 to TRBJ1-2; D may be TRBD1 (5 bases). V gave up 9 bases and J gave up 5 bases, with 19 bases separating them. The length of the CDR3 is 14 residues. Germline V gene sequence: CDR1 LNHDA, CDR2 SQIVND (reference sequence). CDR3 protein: CASLPTDPSYGYTF. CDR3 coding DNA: TGTGCCAGCCTCCCGACAGATCCTTCTTATGGCTACACCTTC.

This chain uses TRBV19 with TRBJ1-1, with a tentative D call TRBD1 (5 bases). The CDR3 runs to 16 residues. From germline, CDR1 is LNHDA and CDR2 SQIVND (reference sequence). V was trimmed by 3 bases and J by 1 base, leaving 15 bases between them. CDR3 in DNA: TGTGCCAGTAGTATGGGGGGTCGGGGTACGAACACTGAAGCTTTCTTT. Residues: CASSMGGRGTNTEAFF.

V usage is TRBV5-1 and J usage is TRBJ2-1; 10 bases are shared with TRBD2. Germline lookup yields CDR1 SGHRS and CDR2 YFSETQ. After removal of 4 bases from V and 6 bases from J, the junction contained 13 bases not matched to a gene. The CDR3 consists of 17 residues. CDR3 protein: CASSQEGSGRAANEQFF. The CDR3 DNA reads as TGCGCCAGCAGCCAGGAAGGGAGCGGGAGGGCTGCCAATGAGCAGTTCTTC.

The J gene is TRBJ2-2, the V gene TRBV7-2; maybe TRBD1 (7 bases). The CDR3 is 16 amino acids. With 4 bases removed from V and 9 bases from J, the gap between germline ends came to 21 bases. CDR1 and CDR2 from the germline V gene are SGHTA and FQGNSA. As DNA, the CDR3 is TGTGCCAGCAGCTCTCGACAGGGACTGAGTGGGAGGGAGCTGTTTTTT. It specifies CASSSRQGLSGRELFF.

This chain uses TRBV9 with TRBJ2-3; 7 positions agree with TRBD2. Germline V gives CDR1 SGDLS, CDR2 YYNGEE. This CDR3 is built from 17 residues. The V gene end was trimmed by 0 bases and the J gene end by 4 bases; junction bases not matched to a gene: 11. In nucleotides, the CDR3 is TGTGCCAGCAGCGTAGCTACTGGGGGAGGGCCATCAGATACGCAGTATTTT. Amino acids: CASSVATGGGPSDTQYF.

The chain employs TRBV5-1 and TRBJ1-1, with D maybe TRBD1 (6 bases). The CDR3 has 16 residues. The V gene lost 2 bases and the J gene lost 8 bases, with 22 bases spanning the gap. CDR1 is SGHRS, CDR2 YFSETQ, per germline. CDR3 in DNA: TGCGCCAGCAGCTTACAGGGTAAGTCCGAAGTTGGCGAAGCTTTCTTT. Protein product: CASSLQGKSEVGEAFF.